What follows are 3 T cell receptor beta chains derived from one specimen sequenced in a study of T cell responses to AZD1222 COVID-19 vaccine. Clones were read by immunoSEQ multiplex PCR, and TCRdb kept only the in-frame ones, dropping some. The sample includes some 110,000 clones, almost 95% of them seen just once. The specimen comprised peripheral blood, sampled 28 days after the second AZD1222 dose. The receptors originated from an adult who received the AZD1222 COVID-19 vaccine.

The chain has TRBV10-3 and TRBJ2-7; D perhaps matches TRBD2 (5 bases). CDR1 ENHRY and CDR2 SYGVKD come from the germline V gene. There are 15 residues in the CDR3. Trimming left V 2 bases short and J 5 bases short, with 16 bases between. In DNA, the CDR3 is TGTGCCATCAGTGAGGACCTAGGGAGCTATCACGAGCAGTACTTC. Its protein is CAISEDLGSYHEQYF.

The chain joins TRBV7-3 to TRBJ2-1; 8 bases line up with TRBD2. The CDR3 runs to 16 residues. V trimming: 0 bases; J trimming: 6 bases; junction bases outside the gene matches: 7. CDR1 and CDR2 from the germline V gene are SGHTA and FQGTGA. The CDR3 reads CASSLTAGLGGNEQFF. The CDR3 region has the DNA TGTGCCAGCAGCTTAACTGCGGGACTAGGGGGCAATGAGCAGTTCTTC.

This chain links TRBV5-4 with TRBJ2-7; a possible D gene is TRBD1 (5 bases). Germline V lookup: CDR1 SGHNT, CDR2 YYREEE (reference sequence). The length of the CDR3 is 14 residues. V was trimmed by 0 bases and J by 5 bases, leaving 12 bases between them. The CDR3 region is CASSLAQGSDEQYF. In DNA form, the CDR3 reads TGTGCCAGCAGCTTGGCCCAGGGATCGGACGAGCAGTACTTC.